Listed below are T cell receptor beta chains from one sample, sequenced in a study of shared clonotypes between healthy human individuals. The data were produced by immunoSEQ multiplex PCR, yet TCRdb's version contains in-frame clones alone and is incomplete. The sample lists roughly 450,000 clones; 79% were seen once. Sequenced input: PBMCs. Receptor source: a woman between 40 and 55 years old in good health. Some clones in this sample may be carry-over from other donors' samples. CDR3s include the opening cysteine and the closing phenylalanine or tryptophan. D genes are given only for firm matches. Only some rows state a clone size, as once, few, many or a class for expanded clones.

d_call clone_size j_call v_call cdr3_nt cdr3_aa
TRBD2 . TRBJ2-1 TRBV10-3 TGTGCCATCAGTGAGACCCTAGCGGATCTTTACAATGAGCAGTTCTTC CAISETLADLYNEQFF
. . TRBJ1-5 TRBV7-6 TGTGCCAGCAGCCCGGACATAAATAGCAATCAGCCCCAGCATTTT CASSPDINSNQPQHF
. many TRBJ2-3 TRBV27 TGTGCCAGTAGCGGTCTGGTGGCGGATACGCAGTATTTT CASSGLVADTQYF
TRBD2 . TRBJ2-3 TRBV5-1 TGCGCCAGCAGCGAGGGAGGGTTCACAGATACGCAGTATTTT CASSEGGFTDTQYF
. few TRBJ1-1 TRBV5-1 TGCGCCAGCAGCGAAGCGAACACTGAAGCTTTCTTT CASSEANTEAFF
. once TRBJ1-1 TRBV7-3 TGTGCCAGCAGCTTTGGCGGCTTGAACACTGAAGCTTTCTTT CASSFGGLNTEAFF
TRBD1 . TRBJ2-5 TRBV6-6 TGTGCCAGCAACGCGAGGGGGCGGTTAAGAGAGACCCAGTACTTC CASNARGRLRETQYF
. once TRBJ1-4 TRBV9 TGTGCCAGCAGCGTAGCTGGGGTTCGTGAAAAACTGTTTTTT CASSVAGVREKLFF
. . TRBJ1-1 TRBV11-2 TGTGCCAGCAGTTGGACATTAGCTGAAGCTTTCTTT CASSWTLAEAFF
. . TRBJ2-2 TRBV5-4 TGTGCCAGCAGCTTGAAGACAGGCAGGACCGGGGAGCTGTTTTTT CASSLKTGRTGELFF
. . TRBJ1-5 TRBV7-9 TGTGCCAGCAGCCAACCAGGGCACCACCCTCCTTATAGCAATCAGCCCCAGCATTTT CASSQPGHHPPYSNQPQHF
. . TRBJ2-5 TRBV2 TGTGCCAGCAGTGCGGACTATATGGAAGAGACCCAGTACTTC CASSADYMEETQYF
. . TRBJ2-5 TRBV7-9 TGTGCCAGCAGCTTAAATGCAGCTCAAGAGACCCAGTACTTC CASSLNAAQETQYF
. . TRBJ2-7 TRBV5-1 TGCGCCAGCAGCTTAATGGGCGGTGGCCCGAGCTCCTACGAGCAGTACTTC CASSLMGGGPSSYEQYF